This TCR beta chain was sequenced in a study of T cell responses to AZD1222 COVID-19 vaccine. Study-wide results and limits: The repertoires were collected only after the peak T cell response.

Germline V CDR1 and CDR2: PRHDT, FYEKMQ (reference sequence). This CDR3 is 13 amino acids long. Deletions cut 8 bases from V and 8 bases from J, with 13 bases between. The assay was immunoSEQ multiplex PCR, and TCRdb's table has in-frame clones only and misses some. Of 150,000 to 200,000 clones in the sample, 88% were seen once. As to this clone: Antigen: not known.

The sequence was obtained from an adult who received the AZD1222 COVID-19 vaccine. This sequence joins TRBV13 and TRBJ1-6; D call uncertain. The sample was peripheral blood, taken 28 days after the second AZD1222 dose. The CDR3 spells CASARRVDSPLHF. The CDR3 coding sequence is TGTGCCAGCGCCCGGCGTGTGGATTCACCCCTCCACTTT.